A selection of T cell receptor beta chains follows, all from one sample in a study of T cell responses to AZD1222 COVID-19 vaccine. Sequencing used immunoSEQ multiplex PCR; TCRdb keeps in-frame clones, though not all of them. The sample shows approximately 200,000 clones, approximately 93% of them seen only once. The sample was peripheral blood, taken 28 days after the second AZD1222 dose. These receptors were taken from an adult who received the AZD1222 COVID-19 vaccine. Each CDR3 is given with its conserved first and last residue. A D gene is named only where the DNA matches it firmly. The size of a clone is reported for some rows only, either as once, few or many, or as a class for expanded clones.

clone size	J gene	D gene	CDR3 length	V gene	CDR3 protein	CDR3 DNA
NA	TRBJ2-3	TRBD2	16	TRBV7-2	CASSLRRGGGTDTQYF	TGTGCCAGCAGCTTAAGGCGGGGGGGCGGGACAGATACGCAGTATTTT
NA	TRBJ2-7	TRBD1	13	TRBV5-3	CARSDRGRYEQYF	TGTGCCAGAAGCGACAGGGGCCGATATGAGCAGTACTTC
NA	TRBJ2-3	NA	16	TRBV5-6	CASSFRASGRADTQYF	TGTGCCAGCAGCTTCCGCGCCTCCGGGAGAGCAGATACGCAGTATTTT
NA	TRBJ2-1	NA	11	TRBV12-3/TRBV12-4	CASSDRYEQFF	TGTGCCAGCAGTGATCGGTATGAGCAGTTCTTC
NA	TRBJ1-6	NA	15	TRBV28	CASVARVGKNSPLHF	TGTGCCAGCGTCGCCAGGGTAGGAAAAAATTCACCCCTCCACTTT
NA	TRBJ1-3	NA	15	TRBV6-5	CASSYDRSEGNTIYF	TGTGCCAGCAGTTACGACAGGAGTGAGGGAAACACCATATATTTT
NA	TRBJ1-2	NA	15	TRBV9	CASSVAGAGPGGYTF	TGTGCCAGCAGCGTAGCGGGGGCCGGCCCTGGTGGCTACACCTTC
NA	TRBJ1-1	NA	14	TRBV7-9	CASSGGRANTEAFF	TGTGCCAGCAGCGGAGGACGAGCGAACACTGAAGCTTTCTTT
NA	TRBJ2-1	TRBD2	16	TRBV7-9	CASSPLRGGLKDEQFF	TGTGCCAGCAGCCCCCTTCGGGGGGGGCTTAAAGATGAGCAGTTCTTC
NA	TRBJ1-2	NA	11	TRBV20-1	CSARQGLGYTF	TGCAGTGCTAGACAGGGGCTCGGCTACACCTTC
once	TRBJ1-1	NA	9	TRBV2	CAKDSEAFF	TGTGCCAAGGACAGCGAAGCTTTCTTT
NA	TRBJ2-5	NA	14	TRBV19	CASSTKDSQETQYF	TGTGCCAGTAGTACCAAGGACAGCCAAGAGACCCAGTACTTC
NA	TRBJ2-7	TRBD1	13	TRBV23-1	CASRTDRGYEQYF	TGCGCCAGCAGGACCGACAGGGGCTACGAGCAGTACTTC
NA	TRBJ1-2	TRBD1	15	TRBV19	CASSPTTGGMDGYTF	TGTGCCAGTAGTCCAACGACAGGGGGGATGGATGGCTACACCTTC
NA	TRBJ1-5	NA	16	TRBV7-6	CASSLGYGGSNQPQHF	TGTGCCAGCAGCTTAGGCTATGGGGGAAGCAATCAGCCCCAGCATTTT
NA	TRBJ1-1	NA	13	TRBV12-3/TRBV12-4	CASSLVQGTEAFF	TGTGCCAGCAGTTTAGTCCAGGGGACTGAAGCTTTCTTT
NA	TRBJ2-5	NA	13	TRBV28	CASSRGLRETQYF	TGTGCCAGCAGCCGAGGACTCAGGGAGACCCAGTACTTC
NA	TRBJ1-5	NA	14	TRBV18	CASSPQGSNQPQHF	TGTGCCAGCTCACCACAGGGGTCGAATCAGCCCCAGCATTTT
NA	TRBJ2-3	NA	16	TRBV7-2	CASSLGMVGGTDTQYF	TGTGCCAGCAGCTTAGGAATGGTGGGGGGCACAGATACGCAGTATTTT
NA	TRBJ1-5	TRBD1	15	TRBV19	CASSMGQGAHQPQHF	TGTGCCAGTAGTATGGGACAGGGGGCCCATCAGCCCCAGCATTTT
NA	TRBJ2-3	NA	16	TRBV3-1/TRBV3-2	CASSQDAGASTDTQYF	TGTGCCAGCAGCCAAGATGCAGGGGCCAGCACAGATACGCAGTATTTT
NA	TRBJ1-1	NA	15	TRBV5-4	CASSLVGGLGTEAFF	TGTGCCAGCAGCCTCGTGGGGGGATTAGGCACTGAAGCTTTCTTT
NA	TRBJ2-3	NA	16	TRBV9	CASSVEPGIWADTQYF	TGTGCCAGCAGCGTAGAGCCAGGCATCTGGGCAGATACGCAGTATTTT
NA	TRBJ1-2	NA	14	TRBV5-1	CASSPLGENYGYTF	TGCGCCAGCAGCCCTCTAGGCGAAAACTATGGCTACACCTTC
NA	TRBJ1-3	TRBD1	18	TRBV7-9	CASSLGLYRGSSGNTIYF	TGTGCCAGCAGCTTAGGGCTGTACAGGGGCTCCTCTGGAAACACCATATATTTT
NA	TRBJ2-7	TRBD1	15	TRBV28	CASRPTGQGRYEQYF	TGTGCCAGCAGACCGACCGGACAGGGGCGGTACGAGCAGTACTTC
NA	TRBJ1-2	TRBD1	17	TRBV6-2/TRBV6-3	CASSNNFPGTGTDGYTF	TGTGCCAGCAGTAATAACTTTCCCGGGACAGGGACCGATGGCTACACCTTC
NA	TRBJ2-5	NA	14	TRBV24-1	CATSKGGDQETQYF	TGTGCCACCAGTAAAGGGGGAGACCAAGAGACCCAGTACTTC
once	TRBJ2-5	NA	15	TRBV5-5	CASSFQTEYQETQYF	TGTGCCAGCAGCTTCCAGACAGAGTACCAAGAGACCCAGTACTTC
NA	TRBJ2-7	TRBD1	16	TRBV5-4	CASSPAGTGVEYEQYF	TGTGCCAGCAGCCCGGCGGGGACAGGGGTTGAGTACGAGCAGTACTTC
NA	TRBJ2-1	TRBD2	15	TRBV9	CASSVLAGGSDEQFF	TGTGCCAGCAGCGTGCTAGCGGGGGGCAGTGATGAGCAGTTCTTC
once	TRBJ2-1	NA	15	TRBV7-3	CASSLRAGQRNEQFF	TGTGCCAGCAGCTTAAGGGCGGGTCAGAGGAATGAGCAGTTCTTC
NA	TRBJ1-5	TRBD1	14	TRBV18	CASSPGQGTQPQHF	TGTGCCAGCTCACCGGGACAGGGAACCCAGCCCCAGCATTTT
NA	TRBJ2-1	NA	16	TRBV14	CASSPAGWSSYNEQFF	TGTGCCAGCAGCCCCGCGGGGTGGAGCTCCTACAATGAGCAGTTCTTC
NA	TRBJ1-2	NA	13	TRBV6-2/TRBV6-3	CASSSLGGYGYTF	TGTGCCAGCAGTTCCCTAGGGGGCTATGGCTACACCTTC
NA	TRBJ1-1	NA	14	TRBV28	CASSLPRVGTEAFF	TGTGCCAGCAGCCTGCCCAGGGTGGGCACTGAAGCTTTCTTT
NA	TRBJ1-1	NA	13	TRBV9	CASSVVPNTEAFF	TGTGCCAGCAGCGTAGTCCCGAACACTGAAGCTTTCTTT
NA	TRBJ2-1	NA	12	TRBV30	CAWSKISPEQFF	TGTGCCTGGAGTAAAATTTCGCCGGAGCAGTTCTTC
once	TRBJ2-7	TRBD1	15	TRBV28	CASSLGGTGGYEQYF	TGTGCCAGCAGTTTAGGTGGGACAGGGGGCTACGAGCAGTACTTC
once	TRBJ2-3	NA	14	TRBV6-5	CASSYSGLTDTQYF	TGTGCCAGCAGTTACTCAGGGTTGACAGATACGCAGTATTTT
NA	TRBJ1-5	NA	13	TRBV7-2	CASSLYSGQPQHF	TGTGCCAGCAGCTTATACTCAGGGCAGCCCCAGCATTTT
NA	TRBJ2-7	TRBD1	14	TRBV6-5	CASNQGQGTYEQYF	TGTGCCAGCAACCAGGGACAGGGGACCTACGAGCAGTACTTC
NA	TRBJ2-1	NA	13	TRBV5-1	CASSLVLRREQFF	TGCGCCAGCAGCTTGGTTCTAAGGCGGGAGCAGTTCTTC
few	TRBJ1-2	NA	13	TRBV30	CAWKSLGDYGYTF	TGTGCCTGGAAGTCTCTGGGAGACTATGGCTACACCTTC
NA	TRBJ2-7	TRBD2	15	TRBV3-1/TRBV3-2	CASRSTSGVTYEQYF	TGTGCCAGCAGATCAACTAGCGGGGTCACCTACGAGCAGTACTTC
NA	TRBJ1-5	TRBD1	14	TRBV5-5	CASSLTGVSQPQHF	TGTGCCAGCAGCCTAACAGGGGTAAGCCAGCCCCAGCATTTT
NA	TRBJ1-1	NA	15	TRBV7-9	CASSTRQAMNTEAFF	TGTGCCAGCAGCACCCGACAGGCCATGAACACTGAAGCTTTCTTT
once	TRBJ1-3	NA	14	TRBV10-1	CASSDSRTGNTIYF	TGCGCCAGCAGTGACAGCAGGACTGGAAACACCATATATTTT
NA	TRBJ2-5	NA	12	TRBV6-2/TRBV6-3	CASSPLRETQYF	TGTGCCAGCAGCCCGTTACGGGAGACCCAGTACTTC
NA	TRBJ2-2	TRBD2	17	TRBV4-2	CASSQGTSGGDTGELFF	TGTGCCAGCAGCCAAGGGACTAGCGGGGGGGACACCGGGGAGCTGTTTTTT
NA	TRBJ1-2	NA	12	TRBV6-5	CASEGGENGYTF	TGTGCCAGCGAGGGGGGGGAGAATGGCTACACCTTC
NA	TRBJ2-1	NA	11	TRBV6-5	CASSLLNEQFF	TGTGCCAGCAGTTTACTAAATGAGCAGTTCTTC
once	TRBJ1-2	NA	16	TRBV2	CASRLTGTESNYGYTF	TGTGCCAGCAGATTGACCGGGACGGAAAGCAACTATGGCTACACCTTC
NA	TRBJ1-1	NA	15	TRBV10-2	CASRRSLNMNTEAFF	TGCGCCAGCAGGAGGTCACTGAATATGAACACTGAAGCTTTCTTT